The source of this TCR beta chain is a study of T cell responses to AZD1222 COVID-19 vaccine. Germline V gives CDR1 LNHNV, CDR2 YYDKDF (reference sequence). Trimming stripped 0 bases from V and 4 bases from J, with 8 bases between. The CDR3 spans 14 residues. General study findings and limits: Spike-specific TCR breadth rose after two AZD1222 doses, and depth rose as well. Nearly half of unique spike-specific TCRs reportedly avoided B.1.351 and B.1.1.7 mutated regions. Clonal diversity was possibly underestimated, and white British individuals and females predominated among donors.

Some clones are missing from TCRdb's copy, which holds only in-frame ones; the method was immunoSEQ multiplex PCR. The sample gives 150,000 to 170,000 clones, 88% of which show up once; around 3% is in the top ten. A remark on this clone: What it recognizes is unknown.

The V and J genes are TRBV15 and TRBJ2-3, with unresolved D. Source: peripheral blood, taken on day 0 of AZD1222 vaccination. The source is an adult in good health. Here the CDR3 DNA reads TGTGCCACCAGCAGAGACCCCCTCTCAGATACGCAGTATTTT. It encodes CATSRDPLSDTQYF.